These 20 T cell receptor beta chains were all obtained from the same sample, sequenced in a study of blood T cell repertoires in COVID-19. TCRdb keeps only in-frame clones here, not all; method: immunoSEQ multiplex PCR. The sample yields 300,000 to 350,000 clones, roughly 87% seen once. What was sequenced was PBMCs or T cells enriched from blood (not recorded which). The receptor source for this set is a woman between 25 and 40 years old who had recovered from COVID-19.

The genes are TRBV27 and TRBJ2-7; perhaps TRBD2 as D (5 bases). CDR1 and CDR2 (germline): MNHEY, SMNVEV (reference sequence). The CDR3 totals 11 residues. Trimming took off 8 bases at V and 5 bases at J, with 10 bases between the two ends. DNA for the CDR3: TGTGCCAGCGGCGAGGGCAACGAGCAGTACTTC. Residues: CASGEGNEQYF.

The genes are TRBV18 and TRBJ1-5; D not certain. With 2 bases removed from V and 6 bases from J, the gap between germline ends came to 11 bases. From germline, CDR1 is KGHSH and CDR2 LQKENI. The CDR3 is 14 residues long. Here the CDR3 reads CASSPYEGGQPQHF. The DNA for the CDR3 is TGTGCCAGCTCACCATATGAGGGAGGTCAGCCCCAGCATTTT.

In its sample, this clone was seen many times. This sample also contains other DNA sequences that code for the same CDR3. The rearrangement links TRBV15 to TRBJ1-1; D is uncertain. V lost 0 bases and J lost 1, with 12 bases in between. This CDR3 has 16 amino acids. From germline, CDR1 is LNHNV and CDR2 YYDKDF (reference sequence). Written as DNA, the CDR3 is TGTGCCACCAGCAGAGATTTCCGAGGATCGAACACTGAAGCTTTCTTT. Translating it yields CATSRDFRGSNTEAFF.

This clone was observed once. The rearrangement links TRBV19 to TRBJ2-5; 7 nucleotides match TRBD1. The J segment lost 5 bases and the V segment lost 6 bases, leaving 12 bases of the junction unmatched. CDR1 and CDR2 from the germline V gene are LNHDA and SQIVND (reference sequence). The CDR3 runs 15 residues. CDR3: CASSQNRGLGETQYF. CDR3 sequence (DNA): TGTGCCAGTAGCCAAAACAGGGGCCTCGGGGAGACCCAGTACTTC.

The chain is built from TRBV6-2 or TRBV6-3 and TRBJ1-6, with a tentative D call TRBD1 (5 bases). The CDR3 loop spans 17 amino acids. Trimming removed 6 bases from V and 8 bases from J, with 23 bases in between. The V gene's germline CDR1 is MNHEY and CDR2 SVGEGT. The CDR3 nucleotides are TGTGCCAGCAGCCACCCCTCCGGAAGGGGTTCGCATTCACCCCTCCACTTT. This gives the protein CASSHPSGRGSHSPLHF.

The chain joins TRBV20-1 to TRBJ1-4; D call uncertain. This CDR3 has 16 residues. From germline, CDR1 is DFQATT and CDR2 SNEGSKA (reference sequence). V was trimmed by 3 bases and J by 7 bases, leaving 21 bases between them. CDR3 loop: CSASDPARPRGEKLFF. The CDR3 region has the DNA TGCAGTGCTAGTGACCCCGCCCGACCACGGGGTGAAAAACTGTTTTTT.

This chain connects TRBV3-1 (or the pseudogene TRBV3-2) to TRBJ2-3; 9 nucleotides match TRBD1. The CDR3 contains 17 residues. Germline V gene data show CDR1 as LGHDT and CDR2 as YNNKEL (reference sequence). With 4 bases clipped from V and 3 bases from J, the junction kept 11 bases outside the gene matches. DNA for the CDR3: TGTGCCAGCAGCCGAGACAACAGGGGGCAATTGACAGATACGCAGTATTTT. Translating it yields CASSRDNRGQLTDTQYF.

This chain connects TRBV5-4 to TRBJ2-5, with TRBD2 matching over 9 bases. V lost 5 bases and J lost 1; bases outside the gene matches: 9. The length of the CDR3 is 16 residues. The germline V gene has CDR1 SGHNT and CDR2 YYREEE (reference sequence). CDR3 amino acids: CASSSSSTSGQETQYF. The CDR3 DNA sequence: TGTGCCAGCAGTAGCTCGTCGACTAGCGGCCAAGAGACCCAGTACTTC.

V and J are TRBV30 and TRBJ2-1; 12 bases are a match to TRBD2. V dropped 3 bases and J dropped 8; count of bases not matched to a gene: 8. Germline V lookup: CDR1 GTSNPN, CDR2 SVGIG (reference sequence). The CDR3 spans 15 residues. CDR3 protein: CAWRASGGARDEQFF. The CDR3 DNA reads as TGTGCCTGGAGGGCTAGCGGGGGGGCCCGTGATGAGCAGTTCTTC.

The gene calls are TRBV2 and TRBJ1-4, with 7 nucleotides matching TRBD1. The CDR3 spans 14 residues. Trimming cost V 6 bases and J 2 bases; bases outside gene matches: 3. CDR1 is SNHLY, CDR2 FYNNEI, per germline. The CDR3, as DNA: TGTGCCAGCAGGATACAGGGGACTAATGAAAAACTGTTTTTT. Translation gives CASRIQGTNEKLFF.

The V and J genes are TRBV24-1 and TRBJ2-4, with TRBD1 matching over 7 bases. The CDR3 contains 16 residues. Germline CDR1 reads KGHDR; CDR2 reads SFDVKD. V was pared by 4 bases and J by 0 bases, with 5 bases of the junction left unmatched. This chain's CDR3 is CATSEGQRGAKNIQYF. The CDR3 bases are TGTGCCACCAGTGAGGGACAGAGGGGAGCCAAAAACATTCAGTACTTC.

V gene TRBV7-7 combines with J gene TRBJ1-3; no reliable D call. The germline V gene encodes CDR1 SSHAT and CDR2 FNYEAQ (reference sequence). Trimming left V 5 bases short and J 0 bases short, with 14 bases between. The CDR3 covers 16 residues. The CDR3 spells CASSPSSLFSGNTIYF. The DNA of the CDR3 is TGTGCCAGCAGCCCTAGCAGTCTTTTCTCTGGAAACACCATATATTTT.

The CDR3 nucleotides are TGTGCCAGCAGCCTGGGAGGGGCCTTCGGACAGCCCCAGCATTTT. Translation gives CASSLGGAFGQPQHF. The J gene is TRBJ1-5, the V gene TRBV3-1 (or the pseudogene TRBV3-2), with D tentatively TRBD1 (5 bases). CDR1 is LGHDT, CDR2 YNNKEL, per germline (reference sequence). The CDR3 loop spans 15 amino acids. Trimming shortened V by 4 bases and J by 7 bases, and 17 bases separated the two germline ends.

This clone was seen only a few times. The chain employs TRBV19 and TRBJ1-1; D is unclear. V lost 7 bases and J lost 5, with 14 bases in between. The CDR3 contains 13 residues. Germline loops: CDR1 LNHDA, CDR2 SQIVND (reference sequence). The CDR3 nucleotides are TGTGCCAGTACCGCGGGGAGAGGGACTGAAGCTTTCTTT. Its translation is CASTAGRGTEAFF.

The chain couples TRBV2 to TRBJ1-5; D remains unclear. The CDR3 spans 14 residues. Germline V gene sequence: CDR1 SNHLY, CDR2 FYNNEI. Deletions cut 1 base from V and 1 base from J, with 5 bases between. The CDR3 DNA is TGTGCCAGCAGTGAAGTCCAGAGCAATCAGCCCCAGCATTTT. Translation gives CASSEVQSNQPQHF. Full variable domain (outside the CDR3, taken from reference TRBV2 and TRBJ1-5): EPEVTQTPSHQVTQMGQEVILRCVPISNHLYFYWYRQILGQKVEFLVSFYNNEISEKSEIFDDQFSVERPDGSNFTLKIRSTKLEDSAMYFCASSEVQSNQPQHFGDGTRLSIL.

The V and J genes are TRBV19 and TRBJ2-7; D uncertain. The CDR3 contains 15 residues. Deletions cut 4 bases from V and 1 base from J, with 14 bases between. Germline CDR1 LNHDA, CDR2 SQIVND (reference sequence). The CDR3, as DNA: TGTGCCAGTAGTAACCTAGGCGAATCGTCCTACGAGCAGTACTTC. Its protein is CASSNLGESSYEQYF. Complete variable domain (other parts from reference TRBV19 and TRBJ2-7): DGGITQSPKYLFRKEGQNVTLSCEQNLNHDAMYWYRQDPGQGLRLIYYSQIVNDFQKGDIAEGYSVSREKKESFPLTVTSAQKNPTAFYLCASSNLGESSYEQYFGPGTRLTVT.

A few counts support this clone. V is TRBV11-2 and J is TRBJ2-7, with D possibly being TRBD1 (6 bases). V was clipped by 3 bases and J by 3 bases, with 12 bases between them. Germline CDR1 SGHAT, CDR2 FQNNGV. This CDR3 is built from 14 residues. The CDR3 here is CASSLQGDIYEQYF. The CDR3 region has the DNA TGTGCCAGCAGCTTGCAAGGGGACATCTACGAGCAGTACTTC.

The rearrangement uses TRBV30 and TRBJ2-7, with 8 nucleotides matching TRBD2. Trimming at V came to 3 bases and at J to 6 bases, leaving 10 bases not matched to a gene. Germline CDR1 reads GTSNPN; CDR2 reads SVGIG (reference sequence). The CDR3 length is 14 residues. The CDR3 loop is CAWSRGGGFSEQYF. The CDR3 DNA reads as TGTGCCTGGAGCCGGGGCGGGGGGTTCAGCGAGCAGTACTTC.

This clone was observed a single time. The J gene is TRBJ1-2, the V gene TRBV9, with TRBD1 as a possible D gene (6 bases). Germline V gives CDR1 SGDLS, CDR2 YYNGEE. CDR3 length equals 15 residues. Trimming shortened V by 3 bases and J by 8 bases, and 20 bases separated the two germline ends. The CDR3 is CASSAGSSRGGGYTF. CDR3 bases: TGTGCCAGCAGCGCCGGGTCCTCCAGGGGCGGCGGCTACACCTTC.

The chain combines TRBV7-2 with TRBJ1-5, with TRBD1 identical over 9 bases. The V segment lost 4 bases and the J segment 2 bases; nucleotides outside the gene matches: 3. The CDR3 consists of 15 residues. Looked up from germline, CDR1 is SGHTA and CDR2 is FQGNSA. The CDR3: CASSSQGAGNQPQHF. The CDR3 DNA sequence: TGTGCCAGCAGCTCACAGGGGGCGGGCAATCAGCCCCAGCATTTT.